This entry describes one T cell receptor beta chain. The antigen remains undetermined. Looked up from germline, CDR1 is SGHAT and CDR2 is FQNNGV. The V gene lost 1 base and the J gene lost 2 bases, with 15 bases spanning the gap. The CDR3 totals 16 residues. This specimen belongs to a study of cytomegalovirus exposure and HLA in healthy donors. Study at large: Within the Caucasian-associated ancestry cluster were roughly 81% of the roughly 380 genotyped donors. General study results and limits: Because they were indistinguishable, some V segments, including TRBV6-2 and TRBV6-3, were excluded. In a later analysis, productive TCRs from donors in an Asian-associated ancestry cluster reportedly carried fewer N-insertions than the cohort mean.

Samples came from healthy bone marrow donors. 60 Vbeta and 13 Jbeta primers were used in PCR. Produced via immunoSEQ multiplex PCR; TCRdb's table is partial and in-frame only. The table has roughly 120,000 clones, 70% to 80% seen once; the top ten hold around 4%. The genes are TRBV11-2 and TRBJ2-7; maybe TRBD2 (6 bases). This clonotype was obtained from a man aged 35 to 55 in good health and CMV-seronegative. The specimen was PBMCs. CDR3: CASSLAPLAGPYEQYF. The DNA for the CDR3 is TGTGCCAGCAGCTTAGCTCCCCTCGCGGGGCCCTACGAGCAGTACTTC.